The clone carrying this T cell receptor beta chain was seen a handful of times. The antigen is unknown. Per the authors' pipeline: There were no quality scores in the junction-only immunoSEQ sequences, so filtering differed. Profiling relied on immunoSEQ multiplex PCR, and the TCRdb table lists in-frame clones only, not all of them. Clone size and the V and J calls come from that table; the DNA yielded D and trimming. The repertoire consists of more than 850,000 clones, with about four fifths occurring once and the leading ten covering approximately 0.56%. The sample is drawn from a study of shared clonotypes between healthy human individuals. Study-wide context: Contributing individuals were two females and a few males aged 18 to 49. Broader study findings: A reduction in generation probabilities was seen for non-shared clonotypes relative to those shared by all four donors. Having only a few donors restricted how much genetic and exposure-history diversity was captured.

This CDR3 spans 14 amino acids. V dropped 7 bases and J dropped 0 bases, with 15 bases sitting between them. Germline assignment: CDR1 SQVTM and CDR2 ANQGSEA. The chain links TRBV29-1 to TRBJ1-1, with a tentative D call TRBD1 (5 bases). This TCR derives from a man aged 18 to 29 in good health. Some clones in this sample may be carry-over from other donors' samples. The sample taken for sequencing was memory CD4+ T cells from PBMCs. Specified subset: CD45RA-negative fraction. The CDR3 loop reads CSAGHLGMNTEAFF. In nucleotides, the CDR3 is TGCAGCGCCGGACATTTGGGAATGAACACTGAAGCTTTCTTT. Based on the CDR3 plus reference TRBV29-1 and TRBJ1-1, the full variable domain is SAVISQKPSRDICQRGTSLTIQCQVDSQVTMMFWYRQQPGQSLTLIATANQGSEATYESGFVIDKFPISRPNLTFSTLTVSNMSPEDSSIYLCSAGHLGMNTEAFFGQGTRLTVV.